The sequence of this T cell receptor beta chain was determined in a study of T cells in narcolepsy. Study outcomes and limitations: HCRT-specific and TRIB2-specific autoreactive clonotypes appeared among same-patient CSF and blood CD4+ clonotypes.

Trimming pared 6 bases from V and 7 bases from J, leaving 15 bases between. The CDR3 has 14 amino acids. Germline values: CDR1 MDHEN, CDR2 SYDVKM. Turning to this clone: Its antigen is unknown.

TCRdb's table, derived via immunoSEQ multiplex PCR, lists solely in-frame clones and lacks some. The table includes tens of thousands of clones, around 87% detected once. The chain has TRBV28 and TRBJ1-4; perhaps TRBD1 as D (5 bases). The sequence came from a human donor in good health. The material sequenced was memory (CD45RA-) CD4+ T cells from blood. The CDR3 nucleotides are TGTGCCAGCAGCCCCGGGACGGGACTTGAAAAACTGTTTTTT. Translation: CASSPGTGLEKLFF.